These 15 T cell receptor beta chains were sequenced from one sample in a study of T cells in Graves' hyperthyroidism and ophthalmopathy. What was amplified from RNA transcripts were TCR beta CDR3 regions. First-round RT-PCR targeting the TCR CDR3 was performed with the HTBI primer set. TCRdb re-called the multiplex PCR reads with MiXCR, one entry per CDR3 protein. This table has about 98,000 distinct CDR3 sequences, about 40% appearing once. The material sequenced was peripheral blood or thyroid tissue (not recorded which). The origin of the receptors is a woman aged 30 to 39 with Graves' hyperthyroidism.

The CDR3 loop is CASSFYSNYGYTF. The DNA of the CDR3 is TGTGCCAGCAGCTTTTACAGCAACTATGGCTACACCTTC. J is TRBJ1-2 and V is TRBV7-9; D ambiguous. Germline CDR1 reads SEHNR; CDR2 reads FQNEAQ (reference sequence). The ends were cut back, 3 bases at V and 2 bases at J, with 7 bases in the middle. CDR3 length: 13 amino acids.

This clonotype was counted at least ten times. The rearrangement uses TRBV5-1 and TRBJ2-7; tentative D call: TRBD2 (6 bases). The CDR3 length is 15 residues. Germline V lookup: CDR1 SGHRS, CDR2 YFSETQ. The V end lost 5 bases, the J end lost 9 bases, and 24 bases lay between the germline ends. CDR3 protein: CASRQTSFTSLGQYF. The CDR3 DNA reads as TGCGCCAGCAGGCAAACTAGCTTTACATCGCTTGGGCAGTACTTC.

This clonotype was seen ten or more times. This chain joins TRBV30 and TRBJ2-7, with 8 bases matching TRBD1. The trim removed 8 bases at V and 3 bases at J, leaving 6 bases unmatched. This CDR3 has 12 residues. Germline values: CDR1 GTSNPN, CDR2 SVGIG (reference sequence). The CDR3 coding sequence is TGTGCCACCCGGGACAGGAGCTACGAGCAGTACTTC. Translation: CATRDRSYEQYF.

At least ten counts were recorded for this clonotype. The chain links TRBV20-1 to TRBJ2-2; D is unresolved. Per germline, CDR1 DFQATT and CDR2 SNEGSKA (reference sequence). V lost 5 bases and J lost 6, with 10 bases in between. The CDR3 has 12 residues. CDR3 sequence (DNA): TGCAGTGCTCACGTGGGGTCCGGGGAGCTGTTTTTT. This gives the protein CSAHVGSGELFF.

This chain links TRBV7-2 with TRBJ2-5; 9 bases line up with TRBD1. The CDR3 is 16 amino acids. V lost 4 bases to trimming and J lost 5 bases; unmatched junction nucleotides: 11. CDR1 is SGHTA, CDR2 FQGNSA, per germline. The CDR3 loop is CASSSQGQGPKETQYF. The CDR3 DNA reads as TGTGCCAGCAGCTCCCAGGGACAGGGTCCAAAGGAGACCCAGTACTTC.

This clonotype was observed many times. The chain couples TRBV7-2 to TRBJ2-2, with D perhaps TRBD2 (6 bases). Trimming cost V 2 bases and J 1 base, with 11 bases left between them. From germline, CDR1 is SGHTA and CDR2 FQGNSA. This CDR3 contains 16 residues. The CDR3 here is CASSLPSTRNTGELFF. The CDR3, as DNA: TGTGCCAGCAGCTTACCCTCGACTAGGAACACCGGGGAGCTGTTTTTT.

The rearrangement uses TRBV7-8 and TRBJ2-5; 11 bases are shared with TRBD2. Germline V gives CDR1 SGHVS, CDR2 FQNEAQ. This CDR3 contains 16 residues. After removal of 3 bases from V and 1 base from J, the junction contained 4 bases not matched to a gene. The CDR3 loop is CASSFTTSGTQETQYF. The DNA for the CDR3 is TGTGCCAGCAGCTTCACGACTAGCGGGACCCAAGAGACCCAGTACTTC.

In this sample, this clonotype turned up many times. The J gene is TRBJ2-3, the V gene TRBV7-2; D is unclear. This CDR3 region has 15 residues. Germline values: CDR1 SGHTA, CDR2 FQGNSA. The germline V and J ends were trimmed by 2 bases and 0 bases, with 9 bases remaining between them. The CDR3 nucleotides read TGTGCCAGCAGCTTAAACCGGGCTAGCACAGATACGCAGTATTTT. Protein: CASSLNRASTDTQYF.

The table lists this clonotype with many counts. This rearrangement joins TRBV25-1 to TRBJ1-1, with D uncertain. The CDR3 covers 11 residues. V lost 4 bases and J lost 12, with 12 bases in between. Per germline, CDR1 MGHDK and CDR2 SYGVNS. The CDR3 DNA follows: TGTGCCAGCAGTGCACGGACCGATTCTTTCTTT. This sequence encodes CASSARTDSFF.

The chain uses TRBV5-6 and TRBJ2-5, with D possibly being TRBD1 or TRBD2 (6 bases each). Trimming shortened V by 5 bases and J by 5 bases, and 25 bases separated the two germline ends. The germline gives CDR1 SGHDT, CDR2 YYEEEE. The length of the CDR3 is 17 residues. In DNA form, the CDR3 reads TGTGCCAGCAGACGGAAGGGGGGTGGGGGGCCGGTTGAGACCCAGTACTTC. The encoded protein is CASRRKGGGGPVETQYF.

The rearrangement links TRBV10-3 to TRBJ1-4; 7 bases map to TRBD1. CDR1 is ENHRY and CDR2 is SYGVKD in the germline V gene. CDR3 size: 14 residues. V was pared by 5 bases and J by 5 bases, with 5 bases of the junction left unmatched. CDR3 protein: CAISNVQGNEKLFF. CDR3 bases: TGTGCCATCAGTAATGTACAGGGGAATGAAAAACTGTTTTTT.

CDR3 protein: CASSLYGGNTIYF. CDR3 nucleotides: TGTGCCAGCAGCTTGTACGGGGGGAACACCATATATTTT. The V call is TRBV7-9, the J call TRBJ1-3, with D tentatively TRBD1 (5 bases). V was clipped by 3 bases and J by 7 bases, with 10 bases between them. The CDR3 contains 13 residues. Germline-derived CDR1 and CDR2 are SEHNR and FQNEAQ (reference sequence).

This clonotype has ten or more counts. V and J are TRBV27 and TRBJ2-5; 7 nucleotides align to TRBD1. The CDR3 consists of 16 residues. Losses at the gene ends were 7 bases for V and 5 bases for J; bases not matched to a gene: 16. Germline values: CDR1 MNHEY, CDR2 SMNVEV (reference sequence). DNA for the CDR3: TGTGCCAGCATCCGAAAGCCGCTACAGGGGCGGGAGACCCAGTACTTC. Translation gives CASIRKPLQGRETQYF.

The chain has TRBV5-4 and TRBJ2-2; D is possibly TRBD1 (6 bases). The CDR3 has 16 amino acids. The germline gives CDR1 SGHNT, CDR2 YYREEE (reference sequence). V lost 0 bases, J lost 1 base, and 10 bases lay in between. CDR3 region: CASSLAETGNTGELFF. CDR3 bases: TGTGCCAGCAGCTTGGCCGAGACAGGGAACACCGGGGAGCTGTTTTTT.

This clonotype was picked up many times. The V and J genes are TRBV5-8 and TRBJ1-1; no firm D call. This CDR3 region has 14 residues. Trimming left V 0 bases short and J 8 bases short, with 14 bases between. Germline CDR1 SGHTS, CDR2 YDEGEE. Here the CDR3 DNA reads TGTGCCAGCAGCTTGGCCAAGGGCCGGAGAGAAGCTTTCTTT. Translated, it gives CASSLAKGRREAFF.